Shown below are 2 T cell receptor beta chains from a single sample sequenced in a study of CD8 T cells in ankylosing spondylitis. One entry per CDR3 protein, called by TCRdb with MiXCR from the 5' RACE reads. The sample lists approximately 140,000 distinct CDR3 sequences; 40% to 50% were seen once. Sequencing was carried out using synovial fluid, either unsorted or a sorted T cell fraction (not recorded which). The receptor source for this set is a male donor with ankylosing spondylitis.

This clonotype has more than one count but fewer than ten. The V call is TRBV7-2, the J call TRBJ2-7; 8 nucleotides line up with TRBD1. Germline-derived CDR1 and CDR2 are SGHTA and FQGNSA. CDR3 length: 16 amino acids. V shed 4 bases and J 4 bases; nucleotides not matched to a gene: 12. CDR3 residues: CASSSSLGQGAYEQYF. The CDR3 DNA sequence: TGTGCCAGCAGCTCGTCCTTGGGGCAGGGGGCTTACGAGCAGTACTTC.

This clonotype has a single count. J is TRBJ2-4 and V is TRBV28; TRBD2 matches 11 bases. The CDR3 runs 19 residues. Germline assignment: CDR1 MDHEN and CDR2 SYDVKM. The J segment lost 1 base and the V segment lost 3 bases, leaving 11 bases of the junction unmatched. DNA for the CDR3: TGTGCCAGCAGTTTCTTAGCGGGAGGGCCATGGTTGGCCAAAAACATTCAGTACTTC. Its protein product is CASSFLAGGPWLAKNIQYF.